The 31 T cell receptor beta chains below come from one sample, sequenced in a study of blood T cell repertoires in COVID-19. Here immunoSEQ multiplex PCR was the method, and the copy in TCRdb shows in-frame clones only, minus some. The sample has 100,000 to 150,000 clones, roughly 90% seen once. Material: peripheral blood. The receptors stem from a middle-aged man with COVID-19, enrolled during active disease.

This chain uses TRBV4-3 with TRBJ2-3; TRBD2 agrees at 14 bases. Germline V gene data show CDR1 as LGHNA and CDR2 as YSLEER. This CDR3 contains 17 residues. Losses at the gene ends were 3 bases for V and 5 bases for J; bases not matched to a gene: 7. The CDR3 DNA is TGCGCCAGCAGCCACGAGGGACTAGCGGGAGCCGGAGATACGCAGTATTTT. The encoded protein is CASSHEGLAGAGDTQYF.

The DNA for the CDR3 is TGTGCCAGCAGTCAGGTCCCAAGACAAGAGCAGTACGTC. Amino acids: CASSQVPRQEQYV. J is TRBJ2-7 and V is TRBV6-2 or TRBV6-3; D gene unclear. Per the germline V gene, CDR1 is MNHEY and CDR2 is SVGEGT. V was clipped by 5 bases and J by 7 bases, with 15 bases between them. The CDR3 is 13 amino acids.

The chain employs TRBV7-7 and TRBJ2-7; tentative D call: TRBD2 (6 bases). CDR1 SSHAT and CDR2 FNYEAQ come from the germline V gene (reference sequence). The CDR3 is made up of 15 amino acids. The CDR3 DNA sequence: TGTGCTAGCAGCTTAAGGATAGCGGAACTCTACGAGCAGTACGTC. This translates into CASSLRIAELYEQYV.

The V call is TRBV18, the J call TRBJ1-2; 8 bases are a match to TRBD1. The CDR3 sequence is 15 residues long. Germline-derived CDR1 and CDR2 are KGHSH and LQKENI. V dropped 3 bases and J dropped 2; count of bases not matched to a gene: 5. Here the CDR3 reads CASSPGQGRNYGYTF. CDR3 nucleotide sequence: TGTGCCAGCTCACCCGGACAGGGAAGGAACTATGGCTACACCTTC.

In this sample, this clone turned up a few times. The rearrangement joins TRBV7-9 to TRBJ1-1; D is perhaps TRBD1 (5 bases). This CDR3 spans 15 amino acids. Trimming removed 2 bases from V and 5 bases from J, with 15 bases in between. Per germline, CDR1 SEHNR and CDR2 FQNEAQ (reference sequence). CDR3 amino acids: CASSLNEGGVTEAFF. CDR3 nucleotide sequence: TGTGCCAGCAGCTTAAACGAGGGAGGGGTGACTGAAGCTTTCTTT.

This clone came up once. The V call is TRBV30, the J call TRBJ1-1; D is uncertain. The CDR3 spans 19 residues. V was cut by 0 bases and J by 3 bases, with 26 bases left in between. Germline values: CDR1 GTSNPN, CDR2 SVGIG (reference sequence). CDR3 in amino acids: CAWSVRERTDGLDDTEAFF. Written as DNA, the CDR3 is TGTGCCTGGAGTGTACGGGAAAGAACCGACGGACTTGATGACACTGAAGCTTTCTTT.

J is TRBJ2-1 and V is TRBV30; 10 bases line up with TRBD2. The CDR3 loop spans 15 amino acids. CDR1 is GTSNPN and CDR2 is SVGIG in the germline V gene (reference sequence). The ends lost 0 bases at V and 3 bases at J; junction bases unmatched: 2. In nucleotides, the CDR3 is TGTGCCTGGAGTGTAGCGGGAGGGAACTACAATGAGCAGTTCTTC. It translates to CAWSVAGGNYNEQFF.

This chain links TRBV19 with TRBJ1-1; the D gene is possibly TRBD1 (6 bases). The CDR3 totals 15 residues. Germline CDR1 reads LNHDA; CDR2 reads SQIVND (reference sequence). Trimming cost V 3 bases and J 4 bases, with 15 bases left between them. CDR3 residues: CASSIKAGASTEAFF. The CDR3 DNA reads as TGTGCCAGTAGTATCAAGGCAGGGGCGAGCACTGAAGCTTTCTTT.

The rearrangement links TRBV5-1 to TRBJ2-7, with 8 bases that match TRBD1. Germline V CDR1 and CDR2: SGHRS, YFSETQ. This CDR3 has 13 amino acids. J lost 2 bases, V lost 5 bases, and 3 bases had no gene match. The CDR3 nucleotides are TGCGCCAGCAGACAGGGGGTGGCCTACGAGCAGTACTTC. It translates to CASRQGVAYEQYF.

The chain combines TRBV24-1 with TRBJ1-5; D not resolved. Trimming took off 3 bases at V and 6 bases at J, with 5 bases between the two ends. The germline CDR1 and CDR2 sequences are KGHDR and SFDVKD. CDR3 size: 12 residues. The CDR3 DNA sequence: TGTGCCACCAGTGATCCCGGTCAGCCCCAGCATTTT. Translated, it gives CATSDPGQPQHF.

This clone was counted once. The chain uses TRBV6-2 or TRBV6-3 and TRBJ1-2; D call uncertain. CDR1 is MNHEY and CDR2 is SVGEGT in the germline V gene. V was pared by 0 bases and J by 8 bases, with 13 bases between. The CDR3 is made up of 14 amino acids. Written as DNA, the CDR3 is TGTGCCAGCAGTTACTCGAGGTCGGATGGAGGCTACACCTTC. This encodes CASSYSRSDGGYTF.

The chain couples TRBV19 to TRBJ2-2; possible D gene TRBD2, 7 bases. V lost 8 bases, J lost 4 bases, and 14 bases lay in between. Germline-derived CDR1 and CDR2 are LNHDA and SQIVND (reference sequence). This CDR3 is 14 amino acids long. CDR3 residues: CASQGGAVTGELFF. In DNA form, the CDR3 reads TGTGCCAGTCAAGGGGGGGCAGTCACCGGGGAGCTGTTTTTT.

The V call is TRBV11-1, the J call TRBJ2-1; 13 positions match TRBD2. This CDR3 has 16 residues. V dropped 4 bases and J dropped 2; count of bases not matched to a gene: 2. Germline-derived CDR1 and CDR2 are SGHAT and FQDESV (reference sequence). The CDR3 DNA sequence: TGTGCCAGCAGCTCGGGACTAGCGGGGACCTACAATGAGCAGTTCTTC. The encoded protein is CASSSGLAGTYNEQFF.

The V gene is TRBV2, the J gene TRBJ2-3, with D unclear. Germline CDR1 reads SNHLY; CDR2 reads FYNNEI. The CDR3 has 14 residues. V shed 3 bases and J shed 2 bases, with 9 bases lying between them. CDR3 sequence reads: CASSDSRNTDTQYF. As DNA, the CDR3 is TGTGCCAGCAGTGATAGCCGGAACACAGATACGCAGTATTTT.

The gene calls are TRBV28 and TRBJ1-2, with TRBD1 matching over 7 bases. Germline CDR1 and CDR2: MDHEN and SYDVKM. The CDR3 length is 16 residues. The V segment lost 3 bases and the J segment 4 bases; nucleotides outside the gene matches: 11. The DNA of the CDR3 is TGTGCCAGCAGTTTTCTGAGTTCGGGACAGACCTATGGCTACACCTTC. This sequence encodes CASSFLSSGQTYGYTF.

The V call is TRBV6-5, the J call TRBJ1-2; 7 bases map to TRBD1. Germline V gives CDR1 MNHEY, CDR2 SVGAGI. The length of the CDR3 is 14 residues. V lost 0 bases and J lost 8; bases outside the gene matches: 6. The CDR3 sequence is CASSYSFRGEGYTF. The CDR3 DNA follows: TGTGCCAGCAGTTACTCATTCAGGGGGGAAGGCTACACCTTC.

The DNA for the CDR3 is TGTGCCAGTAGTCCCCGACAGGTCCTGAGCAATCAGCCCCAGCATTTT. Amino acid sequence: CASSPRQVLSNQPQHF. The chain employs TRBV19 and TRBJ1-5; D possibly corresponds to TRBD1 (6 bases). V lost 5 bases and J lost 1, with 15 bases in between. Germline values: CDR1 LNHDA, CDR2 SQIVND (reference sequence). The length of the CDR3 is 16 residues.

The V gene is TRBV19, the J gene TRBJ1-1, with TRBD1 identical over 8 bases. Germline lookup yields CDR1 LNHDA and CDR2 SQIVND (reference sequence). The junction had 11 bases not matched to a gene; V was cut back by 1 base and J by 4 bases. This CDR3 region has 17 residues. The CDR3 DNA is TGTGCCAGTAGTATAGTGGCAGGGGGCGTTTCTTTCACTGAAGCTTTCTTT. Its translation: CASSIVAGGVSFTEAFF. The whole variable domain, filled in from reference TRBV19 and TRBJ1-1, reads DGGITQSPKYLFRKEGQNVTLSCEQNLNHDAMYWYRQDPGQGLRLIYYSQIVNDFQKGDIAEGYSVSREKKESFPLTVTSAQKNPTAFYLCASSIVAGGVSFTEAFFGQGTRLTVV.

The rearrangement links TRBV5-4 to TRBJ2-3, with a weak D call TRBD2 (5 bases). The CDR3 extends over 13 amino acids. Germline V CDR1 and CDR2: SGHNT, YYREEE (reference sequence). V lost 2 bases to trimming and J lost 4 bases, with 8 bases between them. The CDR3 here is CASSFGVPDTQYF. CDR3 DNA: TGTGCCAGCAGCTTCGGGGTCCCAGATACGCAGTATTTT.

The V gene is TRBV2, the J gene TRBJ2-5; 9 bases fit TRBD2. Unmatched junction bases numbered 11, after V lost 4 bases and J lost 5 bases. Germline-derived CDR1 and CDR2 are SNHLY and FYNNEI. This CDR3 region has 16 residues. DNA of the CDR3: TGTGCCAGCAGTGGTCAAGCGGGAGGCAATCCCGAGACCCAGTACTTC. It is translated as CASSGQAGGNPETQYF.

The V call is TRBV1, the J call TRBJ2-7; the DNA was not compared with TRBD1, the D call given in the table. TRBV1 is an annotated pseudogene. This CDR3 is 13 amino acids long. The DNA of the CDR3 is TGCACCAGGGGACAGTGTAGGTCCTACGAGCAGTACGTC. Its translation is CTRGQCRSYEQYV.

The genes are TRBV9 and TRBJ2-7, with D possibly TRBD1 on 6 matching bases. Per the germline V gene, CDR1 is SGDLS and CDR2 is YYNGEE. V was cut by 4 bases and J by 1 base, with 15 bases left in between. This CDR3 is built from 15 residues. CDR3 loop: CASSPRGSASYEQYF. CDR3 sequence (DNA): TGTGCCAGCAGCCCGAGGGGGTCAGCTTCCTACGAGCAGTACTTC.

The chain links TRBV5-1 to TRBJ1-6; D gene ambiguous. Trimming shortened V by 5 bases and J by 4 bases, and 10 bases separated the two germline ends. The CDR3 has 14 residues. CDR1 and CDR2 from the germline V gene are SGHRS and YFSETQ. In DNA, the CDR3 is TGCGCCAGCAGTCCAACCTATTATAATTCACCCCTCCACTTT. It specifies CASSPTYYNSPLHF. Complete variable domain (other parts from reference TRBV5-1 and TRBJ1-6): KAGVTQTPRYLIKTRGQQVTLSCSPISGHRSVSWYQQTPGQGLQFLFEYFSETQRNKGNFPGRFSGRQFSNSRSEMNVSTLELGDSALYLCASSPTYYNSPLHFGNGTRLTVT.

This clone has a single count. The CDR3 bases are TGTGCCAGCAGCCGCCCCGGGACAGGGAGTGGAGAGACCCAGTACTTC. As protein: CASSRPGTGSGETQYF. The V and J genes are TRBV28 and TRBJ2-5; 9 nucleotides agree with TRBD1. The V gene's germline CDR1 is MDHEN and CDR2 SYDVKM. Germline trimming cut 6 bases from V and 4 bases from J; bases unmatched to any gene: 12. The CDR3 sequence is 16 residues long. Supplemented by reference TRBV28 and TRBJ2-5, the full variable domain reads DVKVTQSSRYLVKRTGEKVFLECVQDMDHENMFWYRQDPGLGLRLIYFSYDVKMKEKGDIPEGYSVSREKKERFSLILESASTNQTSMYLCASSRPGTGSGETQYFGPGTRLLVL.

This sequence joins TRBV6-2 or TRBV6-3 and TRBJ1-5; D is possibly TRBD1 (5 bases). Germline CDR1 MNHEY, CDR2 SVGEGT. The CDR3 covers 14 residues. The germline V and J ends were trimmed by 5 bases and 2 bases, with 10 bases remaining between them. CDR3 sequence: CASSRGWGNQPQHF. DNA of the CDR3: TGTGCCAGCAGTAGGGGCTGGGGCAATCAGCCCCAGCATTTT.

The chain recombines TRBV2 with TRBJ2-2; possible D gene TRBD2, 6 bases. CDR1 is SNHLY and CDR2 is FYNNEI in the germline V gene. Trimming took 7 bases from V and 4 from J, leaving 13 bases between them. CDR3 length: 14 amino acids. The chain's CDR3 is CASKAGGSTGELFF. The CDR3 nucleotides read TGTGCCAGCAAAGCGGGTGGGTCCACCGGGGAGCTGTTTTTT.

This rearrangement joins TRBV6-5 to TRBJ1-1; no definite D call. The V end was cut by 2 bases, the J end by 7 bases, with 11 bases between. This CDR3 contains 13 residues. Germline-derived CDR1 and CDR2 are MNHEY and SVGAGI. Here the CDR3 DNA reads TGTGCCAGCAGTTACAAGCAGAGGGATGAAGCTTTCTTT. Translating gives CASSYKQRDEAFF.

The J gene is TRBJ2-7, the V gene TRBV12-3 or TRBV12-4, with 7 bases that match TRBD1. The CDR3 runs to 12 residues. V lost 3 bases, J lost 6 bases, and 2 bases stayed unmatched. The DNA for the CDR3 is TGTGCCAGCAGTTTGACAGGGTCCGAGCAGTACGTC. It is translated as CASSLTGSEQYV.

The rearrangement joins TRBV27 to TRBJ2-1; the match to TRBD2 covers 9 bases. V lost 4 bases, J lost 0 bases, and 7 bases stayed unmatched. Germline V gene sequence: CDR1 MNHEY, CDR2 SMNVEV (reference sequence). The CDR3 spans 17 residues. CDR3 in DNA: TGTGCCAGCAGTTCGATTCTAGCGGGGTCCTCCTACAATGAGCAGTTCTTC. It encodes CASSSILAGSSYNEQFF.

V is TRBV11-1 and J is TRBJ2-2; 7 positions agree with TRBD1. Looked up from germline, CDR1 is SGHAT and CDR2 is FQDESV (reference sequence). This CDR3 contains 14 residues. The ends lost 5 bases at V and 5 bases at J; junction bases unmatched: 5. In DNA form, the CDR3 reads TGTGCCAGCAGCACGTCAGGGGGAACCGGGGAGCTGTTTTTT. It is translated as CASSTSGGTGELFF.

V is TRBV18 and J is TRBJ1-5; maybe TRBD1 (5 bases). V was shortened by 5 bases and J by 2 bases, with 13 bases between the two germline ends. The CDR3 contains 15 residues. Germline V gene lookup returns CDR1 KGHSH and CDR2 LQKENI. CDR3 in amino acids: CASSKTDERNQPQHF. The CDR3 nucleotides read TGTGCCAGCTCAAAGACAGACGAGCGCAATCAGCCCCAGCATTTT.